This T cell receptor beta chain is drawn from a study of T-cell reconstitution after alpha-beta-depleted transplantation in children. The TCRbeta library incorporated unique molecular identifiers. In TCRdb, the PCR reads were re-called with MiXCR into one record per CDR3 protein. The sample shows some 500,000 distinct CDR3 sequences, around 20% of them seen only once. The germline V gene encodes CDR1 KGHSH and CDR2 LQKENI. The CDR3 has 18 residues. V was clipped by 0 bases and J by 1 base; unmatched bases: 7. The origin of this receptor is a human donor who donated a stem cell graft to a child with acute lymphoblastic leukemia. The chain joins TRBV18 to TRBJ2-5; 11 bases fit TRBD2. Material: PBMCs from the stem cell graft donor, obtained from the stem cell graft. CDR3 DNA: TGTGCCAGCTCACCACCCAATGGACTAGCGGGTTCCCAAGAGACCCAGTACTTC. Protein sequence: CASSPPNGLAGSQETQYF.